This entry lists 10 T cell receptor beta chains sequenced from one sample in a study of long-term antiretroviral therapy in people with HIV. Samples were assayed with immunoSEQ v3.0 at survey level. Repertoires were generated with immunoSEQ multiplex PCR, while TCRdb's copy carries only in-frame clones and drops some. The table shows under 50,000 clones, with 86% occurring only once. The sample here was unsorted PBMCs, taken 1.2 years after starting antiretroviral therapy. All receptors come from a woman aged 50 to 60 with HIV.

The V call is TRBV9, the J call TRBJ2-1, with TRBD2 matching 8 bases. The CDR3 runs to 15 residues. Germline V gene lookup returns CDR1 SGDLS and CDR2 YYNGEE. The V gene end was trimmed by 0 bases and the J gene end by 6 bases; junction bases not matched to a gene: 5. This CDR3 reads CASSVDRGGPNEQFF. For the CDR3, the DNA is TGTGCCAGCAGCGTAGATCGGGGGGGGCCCAATGAGCAGTTCTTC.

This clone was found once. J is TRBJ2-7 and V is TRBV6-5; 8 positions agree with TRBD1. Germline V CDR1 and CDR2: MNHEY, SVGAGI. The V gene end was trimmed by 2 bases and the J gene end by 1 base; junction bases not matched to a gene: 1. The CDR3 contains 14 residues. The CDR3 loop reads CASSYQGASYEQYF. Written as DNA, the CDR3 is TGTGCCAGCAGTTACCAGGGGGCGTCCTACGAGCAGTACTTC.

V gene TRBV6-1 combines with J gene TRBJ1-2; D remains unclear. CDR3 length: 15 amino acids. Germline V gene data show CDR1 as MNHNS and CDR2 as SASEGT. Trimming removed 3 bases at V and 5 bases at J, with 16 bases between. CDR3 in amino acids: CASSDSSGAPYGYTF. DNA for the CDR3: TGTGCCAGCAGTGACTCCTCGGGAGCGCCATATGGCTACACCTTC.

This chain connects TRBV7-2 to TRBJ1-1; TRBD1 might be the D (5 bases). The V end was cut by 5 bases, the J end by 1 base, with 14 bases between. Germline CDR1 SGHTA, CDR2 FQGNSA. This CDR3 spans 15 amino acids. The CDR3 DNA is TGTGCCAGCAGCCAACGGGGGAGCGGGAACACTGAAGCTTTCTTT. This encodes CASSQRGSGNTEAFF. Using reference TRBV7-2 and TRBJ1-1 for the parts outside the CDR3, the full variable domain is GAGVSQSPSNKVTEKGKDVELRCDPISGHTALYWYRQSLGQGLEFLIYFQGNSAPDKSGLPSDRFSAERTGGSVSTLTIQRTQQEDSAVYLCASSQRGSGNTEAFFGQGTRLTVV.

The rearrangement joins TRBV11-2 to TRBJ1-1; no clear D gene. V dropped 4 bases and J dropped 1 base, with 16 bases sitting between them. CDR3 length: 16 amino acids. CDR1 SGHAT and CDR2 FQNNGV come from the germline V gene. The DNA for the CDR3 is TGTGCCAGCAGCTCTGCCCAGACATTCCAGAACACTGAAGCTTTCTTT. Protein sequence: CASSSAQTFQNTEAFF.

The genes are TRBV4-1 and TRBJ2-1; TRBD1 agrees at 7 bases. CDR3 length: 13 amino acids. The V gene's germline CDR1 is MGHRA and CDR2 YSYEKL. The trim removed 4 bases at V and 9 bases at J, leaving 6 bases unmatched. The CDR3 DNA sequence: TGCGCCAGCAGCCTAAGGGGGCTGGGTGAGCAGTTCTTC. This codes for CASSLRGLGEQFF.

The chain combines TRBV30 with TRBJ2-5; 7 bases fit TRBD1. CDR1 is GTSNPN, CDR2 SVGIG, per germline (reference sequence). V trimming: 5 bases; J trimming: 5 bases; junction bases outside the gene matches: 8. The CDR3 has 13 amino acids. CDR3 in DNA: TGTGCCTGGGGACAGGCATCTTGGGAGACCCAGTACTTC. It encodes CAWGQASWETQYF.

This clone appeared a few times. The chain employs TRBV25-1 and TRBJ1-5; 7 bases fit TRBD1. After removal of 4 bases from V and 1 base from J, the junction contained 4 bases not matched to a gene. The CDR3 loop spans 15 amino acids. Germline V gene data show CDR1 as MGHDK and CDR2 as SYGVNS. The CDR3 DNA follows: TGTGCCAGCAGTGGGGCAGGGGGAAGCAATCAGCCCCAGCATTTT. Its translation is CASSGAGGSNQPQHF.

This chain joins TRBV25-1 and TRBJ2-2, with 7 bases matching TRBD1. This CDR3 has 13 residues. Unmatched junction bases numbered 6, after V lost 7 bases and J lost 7 bases. From germline, CDR1 is MGHDK and CDR2 SYGVNS. The CDR3 coding sequence is TGTGCCAGCACCGACAGGGCTATCGGGGAGCTGTTTTTT. It translates to CASTDRAIGELFF.

The rearrangement uses TRBV6-5 and TRBJ2-7; 7 bases are shared with TRBD1. CDR1 is MNHEY, CDR2 SVGAGI, per germline. The CDR3 has 14 amino acids. J was trimmed by 3 bases and V by 7 bases; bases with no gene match: 9. The CDR3 loop is CASTDRDRIYEQYF. For the CDR3, the DNA is TGTGCCAGCACCGACCGGGACAGAATCTACGAGCAGTACTTC.